These 18 T cell receptor beta chains were sequenced from one sample in a study of blood T cells in healthy people across ages. A second about 7 to 12 cycle PCR used barcoded and J-beta primers. TCRdb used MiXCR to reprocess the 5' RACE reads, holding one entry per CDR3 protein. The sample lists 500,000 to 650,000 distinct CDR3 sequences, about 29% seen once, with approximately 3.6% in the top ten. The same data also went into a second study, on T cells of mothers and their children.

The sequenced sample was blood. These receptors came from a boy aged 2-9 years in good health.

The chain links TRBV7-9 to TRBJ2-3, with D hard to call. This CDR3 has 13 residues. With 5 bases removed from V and 6 bases from J, the gap between germline ends came to 12 bases. Germline V CDR1 and CDR2: SEHNR, FQNEAQ (reference sequence). CDR3: CASSAFNVDTQYF. Here the CDR3 DNA reads TGTGCCAGCAGCGCCTTTAATGTGGATACGCAGTATTTT.

The V and J genes are TRBV7-2 and TRBJ1-2, with unresolved D. This CDR3 spans 15 amino acids. CDR1 is SGHTA and CDR2 is FQGNSA in the germline V gene. V was trimmed by 1 base and J by 4 bases, leaving 13 bases between them. The CDR3 spells CASSLVVKRGYGYTF. CDR3 nucleotide sequence: TGTGCCAGCAGCTTAGTGGTAAAGCGGGGCTATGGCTACACCTTC.

The J gene is TRBJ1-1, the V gene TRBV18, with unresolved D. The CDR3 spans 13 residues. The germline CDR1 and CDR2 sequences are KGHSH and LQKENI. V lost 2 bases and J lost 3, with 7 bases in between. CDR3: CASSPGFDTEAFF. Written as DNA, the CDR3 is TGTGCCAGCTCACCAGGGTTTGACACTGAAGCTTTCTTT.

V and J are TRBV29-1 and TRBJ2-5, with TRBD1 as a possible D gene (6 bases). The J call may be mistaken, given a closer DNA end match to TRBJ2-7. Looked up from germline, CDR1 is SQVTM and CDR2 is ANQGSEA. CDR3 length equals 13 residues. CDR3 bases: TGCAGCGTTGGGGGCCGGGCAGGGGTCGAGCAGTACTTC. This sequence encodes CSVGGRAGVEQYF.

This clonotype has a handful of counts. The J gene is TRBJ1-4, the V gene TRBV20-1; a weak D match, TRBD1 (5 bases). The ends were cut back, 0 bases at V and 5 bases at J, with 16 bases in the middle. The V gene's germline CDR1 is DFQATT and CDR2 SNEGSKA (reference sequence). The CDR3 spans 16 residues. The CDR3 spells CSARDLPGRENEKLFF. The CDR3, as DNA: TGCAGTGCTAGAGATCTCCCGGGCAGGGAAAATGAAAAACTGTTTTTT.

This clonotype was observed a handful of times. The genes are TRBV14 and TRBJ2-5, with a possible D match to TRBD2 (6 bases). This CDR3 has 15 amino acids. Germline-derived CDR1 and CDR2 are SGHDN and FVKESK. V dropped 3 bases and J dropped 4 bases, with 15 bases sitting between them. The CDR3 is CASSQETRVRETQYF. CDR3 in DNA: TGTGCCAGCAGCCAGGAGACTAGAGTCCGAGAGACCCAGTACTTC.

This clonotype was detected ten times or more. The rearrangement links TRBV29-1 to TRBJ2-5, with 9 nucleotides matching TRBD2. CDR3 length: 13 amino acids. Trimming at V came to 3 bases and at J to 9 bases, leaving 8 bases not matched to a gene. Germline-derived CDR1 and CDR2 are SQVTM and ANQGSEA. CDR3 bases: TGCAGCGTTGAGCTAGCGGGGACCGGGGCCCAGTACTTC. It encodes CSVELAGTGAQYF.

This clonotype was seen many times. A much larger clone differs by one base, so this may be a read error. This chain joins TRBV4-2 and TRBJ2-2; D unresolved. This CDR3 spans 12 amino acids. Germline V gene data show CDR1 as LGHNA and CDR2 as YNFKEQ. Trimming took off 5 bases at V and 3 bases at J, with 4 bases between the two ends. The DNA for the CDR3 is TGTGCCAGCAGCTCATACACCGGGGAGCTGTTTTTT. Encoded protein: CASSSYTGELFF.

Points on this clonotype: The CDR3 ends on some other residue instead of the conserved phenylalanine or tryptophan, so this is likely a read error. The CDR3 sequence: CASRGTQVANQPQHL. The CDR3 region has the DNA TGTGCCAGCAGGGGAACCCAGGTGGCAAATCAGCCCCAGCATCTT. The rearrangement links TRBV12-3 or TRBV12-4 to TRBJ1-5; D ambiguous. This CDR3 contains 15 residues. The V end lost 6 bases, the J end lost 4 bases, and 16 bases lay between the germline ends.

This clonotype was detected a few times. The V gene is TRBV6-6, the J gene TRBJ2-7; the match to TRBD2 covers 8 bases. The V gene end was trimmed by 6 bases and the J gene end by 0 bases; junction bases not matched to a gene: 7. Germline V gene sequence: CDR1 MNHNY, CDR2 SVGAGI (reference sequence). CDR3 length equals 15 residues. CDR3 region: CASRLRGGSSYEQYF. The CDR3 DNA reads TGTGCCAGCAGATTACGGGGGGGCAGCTCCTACGAGCAGTACTTC.

This chain uses TRBV7-9 with TRBJ1-1; possible D gene TRBD1, 6 bases. This CDR3 is 15 amino acids long. The germline V gene encodes CDR1 SEHNR and CDR2 FQNEAQ (reference sequence). CDR3 amino acids: CGLKPWGQGNTEAFF. Here the CDR3 DNA reads TGTGGATTAAAGCCGTGGGGGCAGGGGAACACTGAAGCTTTCTTT.

This sequence joins TRBV12-3 or TRBV12-4 and TRBJ2-7; tentatively, D is TRBD2 (6 bases). This CDR3 comprises 14 residues. Trimming stripped 6 bases from V and 6 bases from J, with 18 bases between. The CDR3 region has the DNA TGTGCCAGCAGCCCCGTAGCGGCGACTGGCGAGCAGTACTTC. Translation gives CASSPVAATGEQYF.

This clonotype showed up just a few times. The V call is TRBV30, the J call TRBJ1-2, with 9 positions matching TRBD1. The V gene end was trimmed by 3 bases and the J gene end by 1 base; junction bases not matched to a gene: 3. CDR3 length: 14 residues. In germline, CDR1 is GTSNPN, CDR2 SVGIG (reference sequence). The CDR3 DNA follows: TGTGCCTGGAGCCTGACAGGGGGTAACTATGGCTACACCTTC. This codes for CAWSLTGGNYGYTF.

The V gene is TRBV6-2 or TRBV6-3, the J gene TRBJ2-1; 12 nucleotides match TRBD2. This CDR3 has 20 amino acids. The V and J ends lost 4 bases and 7 bases, in that order; junction bases with no gene match: 20. Germline CDR1 and CDR2: MNHEY and SVGEGT. The CDR3 spells CASSSTPRLAGELEGNEQFF. Written as DNA, the CDR3 is TGTGCCAGCAGTTCGACCCCGCGACTAGCGGGAGAGCTTGAGGGGAATGAGCAGTTCTTC.

V and J are TRBV6-2 or TRBV6-3 and TRBJ2-3; a possible D gene is TRBD2 (5 bases). Trimming left V 10 bases short and J 4 bases short, with 21 bases between. CDR1 and CDR2 from the germline V gene are MNHEY and SVGEGT. The CDR3 totals 15 residues. CDR3 amino acids: CATRSDWQFPDTQYF. As DNA, the CDR3 is TGTGCCACCAGATCGGACTGGCAGTTCCCAGATACGCAGTATTTT.

V is TRBV7-2 and J is TRBJ2-1, with D perhaps TRBD1 (5 bases). This CDR3 comprises 13 residues. CDR1 and CDR2 (germline): SGHTA, FQGNSA. Trimming stripped 5 bases from V and 9 bases from J, with 14 bases between. Here the CDR3 DNA reads TGTGCCAGCAGCCCCAGGGCCGGTACTGAGCAGTTCTTC. Protein: CASSPRAGTEQFF.

This chain links TRBV9 with TRBJ2-3; 10 bases line up with TRBD1. This CDR3 spans 15 amino acids. The trim removed 0 bases at V and 4 bases at J, leaving 2 bases unmatched. The germline V gene has CDR1 SGDLS and CDR2 YYNGEE. This CDR3 is CASSVGGQGSDTQYF. In DNA, the CDR3 is TGTGCCAGCAGCGTAGGGGGACAGGGGTCAGATACGCAGTATTTT.

This clonotype showed up just a few times. The chain has TRBV7-9 and TRBJ2-1, with 9 bases lining up with TRBD1. CDR1 SEHNR and CDR2 FQNEAQ come from the germline V gene (reference sequence). CDR3 length: 14 residues. J gave up 6 bases and V 6 bases, and 6 bases lay outside the gene matches. CDR3 loop: CASRWGQGSNEQFF. In DNA, the CDR3 is TGTGCCAGCAGATGGGGACAGGGTTCCAATGAGCAGTTCTTC. Complete variable domain (other parts from reference TRBV7-9 and TRBJ2-1): DTGVSQNPRHKITKRGQNVTFRCDPISEHNRLYWYRQTLGQGPEFLTYFQNEAQLEKSRLLSDRFSAERPKGSFSTLEIQRTEQGDSAMYLCASRWGQGSNEQFFGPGTRLTVL.